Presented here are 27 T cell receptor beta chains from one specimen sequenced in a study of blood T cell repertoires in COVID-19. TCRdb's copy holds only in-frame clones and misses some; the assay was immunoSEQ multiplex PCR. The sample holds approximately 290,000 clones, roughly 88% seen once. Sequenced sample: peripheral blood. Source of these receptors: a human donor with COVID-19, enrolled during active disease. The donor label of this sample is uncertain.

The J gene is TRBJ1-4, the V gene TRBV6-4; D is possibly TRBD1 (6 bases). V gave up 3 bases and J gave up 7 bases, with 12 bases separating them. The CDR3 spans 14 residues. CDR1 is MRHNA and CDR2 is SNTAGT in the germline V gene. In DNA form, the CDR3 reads TGTGCCAGCAGTGAAAGGACAGACGGTGAAAAACTGTTTTTT. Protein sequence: CASSERTDGEKLFF.

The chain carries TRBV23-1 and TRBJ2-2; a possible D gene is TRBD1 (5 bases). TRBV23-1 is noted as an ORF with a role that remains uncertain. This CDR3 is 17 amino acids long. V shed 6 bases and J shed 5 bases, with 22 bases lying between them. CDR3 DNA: TGCGCCAGCAGCCCGCCACCAGGGCCAGAAGGTACCGGGGAGCTGTTTTTT. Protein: CASSPPPGPEGTGELFF.

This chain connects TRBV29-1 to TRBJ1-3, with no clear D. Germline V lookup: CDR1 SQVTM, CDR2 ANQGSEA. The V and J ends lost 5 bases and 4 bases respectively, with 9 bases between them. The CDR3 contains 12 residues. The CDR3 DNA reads TGCAGCGTTCTAGTCTCCGGAAACACCATATATTTT. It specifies CSVLVSGNTIYF.

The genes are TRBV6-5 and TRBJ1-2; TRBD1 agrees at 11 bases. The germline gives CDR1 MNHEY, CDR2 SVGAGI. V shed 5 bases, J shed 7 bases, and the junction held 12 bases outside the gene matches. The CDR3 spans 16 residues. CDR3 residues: CASSHFTGTGGSGYTF. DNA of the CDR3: TGTGCCAGCAGTCACTTTACCGGGACAGGGGGAAGTGGCTACACCTTC.

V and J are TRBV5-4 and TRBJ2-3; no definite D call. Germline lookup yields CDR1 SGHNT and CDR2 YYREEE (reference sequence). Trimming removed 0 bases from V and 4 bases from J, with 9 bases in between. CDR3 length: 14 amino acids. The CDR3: CASSLDFGSDTQYF. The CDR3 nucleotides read TGTGCCAGCAGCTTGGACTTCGGGTCAGATACGCAGTATTTT.

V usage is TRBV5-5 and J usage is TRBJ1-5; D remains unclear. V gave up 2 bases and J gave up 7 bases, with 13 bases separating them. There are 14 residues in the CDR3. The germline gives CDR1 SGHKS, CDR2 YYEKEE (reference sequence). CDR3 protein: CASSLDTQGQPQHF. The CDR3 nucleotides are TGTGCCAGCAGCTTAGACACTCAAGGACAGCCCCAGCATTTT.

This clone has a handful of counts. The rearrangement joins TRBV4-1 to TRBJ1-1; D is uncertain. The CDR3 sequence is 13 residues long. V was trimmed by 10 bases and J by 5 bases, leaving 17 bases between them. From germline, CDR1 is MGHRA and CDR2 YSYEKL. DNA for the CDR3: TGCGCCACCTCTGGGCCGGGAGTGACTGAAGCTTTCTTT. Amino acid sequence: CATSGPGVTEAFF.

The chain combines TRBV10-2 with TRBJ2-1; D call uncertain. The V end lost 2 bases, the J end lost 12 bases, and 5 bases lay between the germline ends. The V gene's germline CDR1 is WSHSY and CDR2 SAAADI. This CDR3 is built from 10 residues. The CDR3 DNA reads TGCGCCAGCAGTGAGGATAGGCAGTTCTTC. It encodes CASSEDRQFF.

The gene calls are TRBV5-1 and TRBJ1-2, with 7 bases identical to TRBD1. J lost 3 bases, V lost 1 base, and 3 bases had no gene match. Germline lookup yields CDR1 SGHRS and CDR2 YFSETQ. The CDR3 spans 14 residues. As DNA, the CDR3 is TGCGCCAGCAGCTTGCCAACAGGGGACTATGGCTACACCTTC. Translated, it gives CASSLPTGDYGYTF.

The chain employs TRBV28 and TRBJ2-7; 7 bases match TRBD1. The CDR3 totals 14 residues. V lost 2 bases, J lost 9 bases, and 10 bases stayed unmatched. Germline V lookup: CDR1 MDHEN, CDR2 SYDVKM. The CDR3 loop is CASSLGDRRTGQYF. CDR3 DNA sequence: TGTGCCAGCAGTTTAGGGGACAGACGGACTGGGCAGTACTTC. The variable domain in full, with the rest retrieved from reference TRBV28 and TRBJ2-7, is DVKVTQSSRYLVKRTGEKVFLECVQDMDHENMFWYRQDPGLGLRLIYFSYDVKMKEKGDIPEGYSVSREKKERFSLILESASTNQTSMYLCASSLGDRRTGQYFGPGTRLTVT.

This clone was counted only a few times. The CDR3 here is CASEGGSSYEQYF. DNA of the CDR3: TGTGCCAGTGAGGGGGGGAGCTCCTACGAGCAGTACTTC. The rearrangement joins TRBV19 to TRBJ2-7, with a possible D match to TRBD2 (7 bases). CDR1 is LNHDA and CDR2 is SQIVND in the germline V gene (reference sequence). Trimming removed 8 bases at V and 0 bases at J, with 11 bases between. The CDR3 extends over 13 amino acids.

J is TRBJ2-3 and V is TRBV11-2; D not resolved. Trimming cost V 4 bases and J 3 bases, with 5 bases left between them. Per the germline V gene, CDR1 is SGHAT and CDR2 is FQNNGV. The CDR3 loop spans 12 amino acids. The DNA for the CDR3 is TGTGCCAGCAGCTCCTTTACAGATACGCAGTATTTT. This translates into CASSSFTDTQYF.

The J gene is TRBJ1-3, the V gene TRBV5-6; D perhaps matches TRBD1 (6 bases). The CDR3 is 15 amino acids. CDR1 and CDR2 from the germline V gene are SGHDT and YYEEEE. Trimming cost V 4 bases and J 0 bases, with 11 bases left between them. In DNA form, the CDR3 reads TGTGCCAGCAGCGAAGGGACACCCTCTGGAAACACCATATATTTT. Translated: CASSEGTPSGNTIYF.

CDR3 nucleotide sequence: TGTGCCTGGAACGGGGAAGTTGTCGATGAGCAGTTCTTC. Translating it yields CAWNGEVVDEQFF. The chain links TRBV30 to TRBJ2-1, with D perhaps TRBD2 (5 bases). Germline values: CDR1 GTSNPN, CDR2 SVGIG (reference sequence). V lost 4 bases, J lost 8 bases, and 15 bases lay in between. This CDR3 has 13 amino acids.

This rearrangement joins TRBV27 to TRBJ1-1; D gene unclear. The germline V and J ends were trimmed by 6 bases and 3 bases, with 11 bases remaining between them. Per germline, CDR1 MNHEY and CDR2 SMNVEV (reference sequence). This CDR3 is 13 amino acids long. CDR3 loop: CASSYREDTEAFF. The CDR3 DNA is TGTGCCAGCAGCTACCGGGAAGACACTGAAGCTTTCTTT.

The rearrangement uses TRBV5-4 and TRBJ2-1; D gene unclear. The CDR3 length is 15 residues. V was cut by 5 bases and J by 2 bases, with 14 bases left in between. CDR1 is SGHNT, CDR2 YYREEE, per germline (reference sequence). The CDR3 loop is CASRLTADAYNEQFF. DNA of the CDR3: TGTGCCAGCAGGTTAACGGCGGATGCCTACAATGAGCAGTTCTTC.

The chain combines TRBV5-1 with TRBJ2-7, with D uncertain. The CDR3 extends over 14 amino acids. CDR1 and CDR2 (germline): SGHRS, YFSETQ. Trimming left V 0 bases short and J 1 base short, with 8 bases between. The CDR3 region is CASSLDSGSYEQYF. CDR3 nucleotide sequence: TGCGCCAGCAGCTTGGATTCCGGGTCCTACGAGCAGTACTTC. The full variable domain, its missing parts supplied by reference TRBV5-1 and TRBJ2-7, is KAGVTQTPRYLIKTRGQQVTLSCSPISGHRSVSWYQQTPGQGLQFLFEYFSETQRNKGNFPGRFSGRQFSNSRSEMNVSTLELGDSALYLCASSLDSGSYEQYFGPGTRLTVT.

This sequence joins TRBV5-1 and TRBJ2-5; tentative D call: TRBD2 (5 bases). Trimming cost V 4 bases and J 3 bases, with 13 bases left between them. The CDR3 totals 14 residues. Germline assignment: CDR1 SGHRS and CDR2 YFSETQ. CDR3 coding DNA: TGCGCCAGCAGCGGTGGAGGCAGAGAAGAGACCCAGTACTTC. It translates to CASSGGGREETQYF.

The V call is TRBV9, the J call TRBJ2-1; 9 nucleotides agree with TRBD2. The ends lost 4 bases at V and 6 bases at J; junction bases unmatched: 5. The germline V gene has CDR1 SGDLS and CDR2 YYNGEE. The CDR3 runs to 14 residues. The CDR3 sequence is CASSLSGSGNEQFF. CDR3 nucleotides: TGTGCCAGCAGCCTTAGCGGGAGTGGCAATGAGCAGTTCTTC.

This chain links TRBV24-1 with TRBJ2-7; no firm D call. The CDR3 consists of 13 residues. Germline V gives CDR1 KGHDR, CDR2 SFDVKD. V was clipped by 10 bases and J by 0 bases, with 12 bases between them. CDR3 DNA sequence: TGTGCCACTCGTTTTGAGGTCTCCTACGAGCAGTACTTC. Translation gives CATRFEVSYEQYF.

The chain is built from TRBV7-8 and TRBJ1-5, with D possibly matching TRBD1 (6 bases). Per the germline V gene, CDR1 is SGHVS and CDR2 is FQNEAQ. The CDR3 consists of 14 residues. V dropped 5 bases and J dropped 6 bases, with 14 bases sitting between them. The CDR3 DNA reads TGTGCCAGCAGCGACCGACGACAGGCTCAGCCCCAGCATTTT. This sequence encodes CASSDRRQAQPQHF.

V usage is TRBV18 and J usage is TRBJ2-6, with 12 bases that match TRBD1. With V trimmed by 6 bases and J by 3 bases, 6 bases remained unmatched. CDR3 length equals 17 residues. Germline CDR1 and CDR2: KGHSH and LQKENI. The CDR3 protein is CASSPGTGGGGANVLTF. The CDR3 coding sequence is TGTGCCAGCTCCCCCGGGACAGGGGGCGGTGGGGCCAACGTCCTGACTTTC.

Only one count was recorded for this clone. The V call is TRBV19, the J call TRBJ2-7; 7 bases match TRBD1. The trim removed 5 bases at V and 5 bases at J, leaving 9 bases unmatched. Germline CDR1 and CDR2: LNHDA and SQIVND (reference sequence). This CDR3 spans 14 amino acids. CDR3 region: CASSARDRKNEQYF. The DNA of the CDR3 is TGTGCCAGTAGTGCCCGGGACAGAAAAAACGAGCAGTACTTC.

The CDR3 reads CATQNNEQFF. Written as DNA, the CDR3 is TGTGCCACACAAAACAATGAGCAGTTCTTC. The V call is TRBV27, the J call TRBJ2-1; D unclear. Germline V gene lookup returns CDR1 MNHEY and CDR2 SMNVEV (reference sequence). Trimming cost V 10 bases and J 5 bases, with 6 bases left between them. The CDR3 has 10 residues.

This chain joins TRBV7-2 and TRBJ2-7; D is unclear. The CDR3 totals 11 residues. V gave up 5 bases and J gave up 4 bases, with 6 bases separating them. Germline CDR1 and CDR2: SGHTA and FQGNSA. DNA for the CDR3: TGTGCCAGCAGCAGAGAATACGAGCAGTACTTC. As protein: CASSREYEQYF.

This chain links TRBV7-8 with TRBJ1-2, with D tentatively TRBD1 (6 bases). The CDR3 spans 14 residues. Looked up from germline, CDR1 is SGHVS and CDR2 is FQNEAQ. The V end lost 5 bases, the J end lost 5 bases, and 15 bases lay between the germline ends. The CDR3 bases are TGTGCCAGCAGCCTTCGGGACACCACTTATGGCTACACCTTC. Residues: CASSLRDTTYGYTF.

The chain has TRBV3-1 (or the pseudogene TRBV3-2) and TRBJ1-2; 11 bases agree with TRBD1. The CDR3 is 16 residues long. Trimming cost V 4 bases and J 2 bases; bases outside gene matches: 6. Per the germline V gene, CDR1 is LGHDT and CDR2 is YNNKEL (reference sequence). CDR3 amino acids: CASSPSGQGANYGYTF. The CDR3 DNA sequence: TGTGCCAGCAGCCCCAGCGGACAGGGGGCCAACTATGGCTACACCTTC.